The present entry profiles one TCR beta chain with its context. The ends were cut back, 1 base at V and 9 bases at J, with 10 bases in the middle. CDR3 size: 13 residues. Germline V gene lookup returns CDR1 LGHDT and CDR2 YNNKEL (reference sequence). These data are taken from a study of blood T cell repertoires in COVID-19. The overall study: COVID-19 samples, acute and convalescent, were from the United States, Italy and Spain. The analysed material was cDNA or gDNA that came from T cells, B-cell-depleted T cells, or PBMCs.

Under the authors' procedure: Amplification of reference gene primers was used by the study to estimate nucleated cell counts. Sequencing was performed with immunoSEQ multiplex PCR; in TCRdb, only in-frame clones are kept and a portion is missing. D and trimming were read from the DNA, whereas the V and J calls and clone size are those reported in that table. Of some 93,000 clones listed, around nine tenths were seen once; the top ten hold under 13%. Material: peripheral blood. The chain recombines TRBV3-1 (or the pseudogene TRBV3-2) with TRBJ1-5; D is unresolved. This clonotype originated in a man aged 45-60 years with acute or convalescent COVID-19. CDR3 sequence: CASSQASTLPQHF. The CDR3 DNA reads TGTGCCAGCAGCCAAGCTAGTACCCTGCCCCAGCATTTT.